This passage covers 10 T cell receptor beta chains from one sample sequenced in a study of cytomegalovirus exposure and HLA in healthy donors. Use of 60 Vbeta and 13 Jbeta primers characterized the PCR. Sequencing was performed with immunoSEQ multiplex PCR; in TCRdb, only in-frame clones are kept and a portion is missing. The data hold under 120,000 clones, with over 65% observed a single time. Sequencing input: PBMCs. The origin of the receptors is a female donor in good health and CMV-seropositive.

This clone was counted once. Here the CDR3 DNA reads TGCGCCAGCAGCTTGGGGGGTGAAGCGGCCAGGGAGACCCAGTACTTC. Translated, it gives CASSLGGEAARETQYF. V is TRBV5-1 and J is TRBJ2-5, with D perhaps TRBD2 (5 bases). The CDR3 loop spans 16 amino acids. Germline V gene sequence: CDR1 SGHRS, CDR2 YFSETQ. The V end lost 0 bases, the J end lost 5 bases, and 17 bases lay between the germline ends. Full variable domain (rest looked up from reference TRBV5-1 and TRBJ2-5): KAGVTQTPRYLIKTRGQQVTLSCSPISGHRSVSWYQQTPGQGLQFLFEYFSETQRNKGNFPGRFSGRQFSNSRSEMNVSTLELGDSALYLCASSLGGEAARETQYFGPGTRLLVL.

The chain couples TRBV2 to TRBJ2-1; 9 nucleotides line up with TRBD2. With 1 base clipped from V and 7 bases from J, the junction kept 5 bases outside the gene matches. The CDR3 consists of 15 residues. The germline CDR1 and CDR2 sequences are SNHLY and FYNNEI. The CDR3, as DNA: TGTGCCAGCAGTGAAGTTAGGCTAGCGGGGAATGAGCAGTTCTTC. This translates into CASSEVRLAGNEQFF.

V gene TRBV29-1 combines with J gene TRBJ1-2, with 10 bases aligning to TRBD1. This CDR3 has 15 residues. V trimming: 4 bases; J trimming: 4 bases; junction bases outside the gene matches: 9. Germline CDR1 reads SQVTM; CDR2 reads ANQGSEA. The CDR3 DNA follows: TGCAGCGTTGCCCGGGACAGGGGTTTCACCTATGGCTACACCTTC. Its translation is CSVARDRGFTYGYTF.

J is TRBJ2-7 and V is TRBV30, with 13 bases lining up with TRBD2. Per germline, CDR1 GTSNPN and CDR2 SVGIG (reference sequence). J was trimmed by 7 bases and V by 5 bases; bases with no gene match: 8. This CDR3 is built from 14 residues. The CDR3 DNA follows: TGTGCCTGGTCCCGACTAGCGGGAGGTTCGGAGCAGTACTTC. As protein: CAWSRLAGGSEQYF.

The CDR3 sequence: CASSFSGYYEQYF. The CDR3, as DNA: TGTGCCAGCAGCTTTAGCGGGTACTACGAGCAGTACTTC. V gene TRBV4-2 combines with J gene TRBJ2-7; 7 bases line up with TRBD2. Looked up from germline, CDR1 is LGHNA and CDR2 is YNFKEQ. Trimming removed 5 bases from V and 3 bases from J; junction bases left unmatched: 4. The length of the CDR3 is 13 residues.

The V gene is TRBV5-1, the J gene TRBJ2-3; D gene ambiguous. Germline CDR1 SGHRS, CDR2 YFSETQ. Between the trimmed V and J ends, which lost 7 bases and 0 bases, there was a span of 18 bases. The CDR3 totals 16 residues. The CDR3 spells CASLPLAGSSTDTQYF. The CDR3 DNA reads TGCGCCAGCTTACCTTTAGCCGGGTCTAGCACAGATACGCAGTATTTT.

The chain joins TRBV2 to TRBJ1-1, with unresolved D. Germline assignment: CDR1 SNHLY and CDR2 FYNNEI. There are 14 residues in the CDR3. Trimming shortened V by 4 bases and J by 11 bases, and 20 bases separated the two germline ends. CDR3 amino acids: CASSAPTAGRSAFF. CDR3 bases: TGTGCCAGCAGTGCTCCTACGGCGGGCCGATCCGCTTTCTTT.

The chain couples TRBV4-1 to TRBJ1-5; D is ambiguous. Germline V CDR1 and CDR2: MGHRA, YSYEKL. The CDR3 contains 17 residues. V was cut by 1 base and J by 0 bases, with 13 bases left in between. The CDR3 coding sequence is TGCGCCAGCAGCCAAGTTTACAAGATCCATAGCAATCAGCCCCAGCATTTT. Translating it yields CASSQVYKIHSNQPQHF.

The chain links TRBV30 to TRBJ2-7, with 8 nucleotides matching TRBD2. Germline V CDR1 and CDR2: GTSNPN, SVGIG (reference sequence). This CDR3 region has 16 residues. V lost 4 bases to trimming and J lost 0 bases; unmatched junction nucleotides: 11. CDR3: CAWTPVGTRGSYEQYF. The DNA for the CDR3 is TGTGCCTGGACCCCCGTAGGGACTAGGGGCTCCTACGAGCAGTACTTC. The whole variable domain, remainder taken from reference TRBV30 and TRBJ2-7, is SQTIHQWPATLVQPVGSPLSLECTVEGTSNPNLYWYRQAAGRGLQLLFYSVGIGQISSEVPQNLSASRPQDRQFILSSKKLLLSDSGFYLCAWTPVGTRGSYEQYFGPGTRLTVT.

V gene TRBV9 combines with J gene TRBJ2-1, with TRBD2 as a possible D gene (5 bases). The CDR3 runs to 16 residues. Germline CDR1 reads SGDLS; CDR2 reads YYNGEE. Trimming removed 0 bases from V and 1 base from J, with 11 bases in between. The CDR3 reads CASSVESSGSYNEQFF. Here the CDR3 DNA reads TGTGCCAGCAGCGTAGAGTCGAGCGGTTCCTACAATGAGCAGTTCTTC.